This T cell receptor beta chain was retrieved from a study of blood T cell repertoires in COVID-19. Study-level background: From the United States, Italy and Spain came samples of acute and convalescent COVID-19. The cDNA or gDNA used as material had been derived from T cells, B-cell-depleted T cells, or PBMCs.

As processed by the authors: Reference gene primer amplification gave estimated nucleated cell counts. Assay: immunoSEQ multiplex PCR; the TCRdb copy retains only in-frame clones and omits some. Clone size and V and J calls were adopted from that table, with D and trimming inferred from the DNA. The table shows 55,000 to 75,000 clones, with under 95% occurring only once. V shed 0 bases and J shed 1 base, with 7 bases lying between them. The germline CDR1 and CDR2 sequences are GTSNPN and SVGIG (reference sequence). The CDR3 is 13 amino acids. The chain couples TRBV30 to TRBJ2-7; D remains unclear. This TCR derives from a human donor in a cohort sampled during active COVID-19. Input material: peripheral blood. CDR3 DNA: TGTGCCTGGAGTGTAGGCGGTTCCTACGAGCAGTACTTC. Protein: CAWSVGGSYEQYF. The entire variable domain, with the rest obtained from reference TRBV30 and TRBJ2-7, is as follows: SQTIHQWPATLVQPVGSPLSLECTVEGTSNPNLYWYRQAAGRGLQLLFYSVGIGQISSEVPQNLSASRPQDRQFILSSKKLLLSDSGFYLCAWSVGGSYEQYFGPGTRLTVT.